These 9 T cell receptor beta chains were sequenced from one sample in a study of cytomegalovirus exposure and HLA in healthy donors. The PCR used 60 Vbeta and 13 Jbeta primers. TCRdb's table, derived via immunoSEQ multiplex PCR, lists solely in-frame clones and lacks some. The sample includes 170,000 or so clones. The sample consisted of PBMCs. The receptors stem from a man in his thirties or forties in good health and CMV-seronegative.

The chain combines TRBV7-2 with TRBJ2-7, with D perhaps matching TRBD1 (6 bases). CDR1 is SGHTA and CDR2 is FQGNSA in the germline V gene. Trimming left V 5 bases short and J 1 base short, with 15 bases between. CDR3 length: 15 amino acids. The CDR3 reads CASSLGTPFSYEQYF. For the CDR3, the DNA is TGTGCCAGCAGCCTCGGGACACCTTTTTCCTACGAGCAGTACTTC.

This rearrangement joins TRBV15 to TRBJ1-5; D call uncertain. CDR1 is LNHNV and CDR2 is YYDKDF in the germline V gene (reference sequence). V was clipped by 1 base and J by 4 bases, with 17 bases between them. The CDR3 contains 17 residues. The CDR3 bases are TGTGCCACCAGCAGAGGGGTCCGAGACCGAGGGAATCAGCCCCAGCATTTT. It is translated as CATSRGVRDRGNQPQHF.

J is TRBJ1-1 and V is TRBV6-5, with a possible D match to TRBD1 (5 bases). Germline V gives CDR1 MNHEY, CDR2 SVGAGI. The V and J ends lost 6 bases and 7 bases respectively, with 15 bases between them. The CDR3 runs 13 residues. CDR3 nucleotides: TGTGCCAGCAGCGGGAGGGGATGGCGTGAAGCTTTCTTT. This gives the protein CASSGRGWREAFF.

The genes are TRBV4-3 and TRBJ2-1, with D tentatively TRBD2 (6 bases). Germline V gene lookup returns CDR1 LGHNA and CDR2 YSLEER. V was trimmed by 3 bases and J by 4 bases, leaving 19 bases between them. CDR3 size: 17 residues. DNA of the CDR3: TGCGCCAGCAGCCAGCCCCGGGGGAGTGAGGGTTACAATGAGCAGTTCTTC. As protein: CASSQPRGSEGYNEQFF.

CDR3: CASSFQGINYGYTF. As DNA, the CDR3 is TGTGCCAGCAGCTTCCAGGGGATTAACTATGGCTACACCTTC. This chain connects TRBV7-9 to TRBJ1-2; D perhaps matches TRBD1 (6 bases). The germline V and J ends were trimmed by 3 bases and 1 base, with 9 bases remaining between them. There are 14 residues in the CDR3. The germline CDR1 and CDR2 sequences are SEHNR and FQNEAQ (reference sequence).

V is TRBV6-4 and J is TRBJ2-3; D is undetermined. CDR1 is MRHNA, CDR2 SNTAGT, per germline. The CDR3 loop spans 15 amino acids. Trimming removed 5 bases from V and 2 bases from J, with 14 bases in between. CDR3 coding DNA: TGTGCCAGCAGTCCGTTCTCATACTCCACAGATACGCAGTATTTT. It yields the protein CASSPFSYSTDTQYF.

The rearrangement uses TRBV9 and TRBJ2-2; a possible D gene is TRBD2 (6 bases). Between the trimmed V and J ends, which lost 4 bases and 3 bases, there was a span of 10 bases. Germline lookup yields CDR1 SGDLS and CDR2 YYNGEE. The CDR3 covers 14 residues. The CDR3 DNA reads TGTGCCAGCAGCTCGGGACTTGACACCGGGGAGCTGTTTTTT. Translating gives CASSSGLDTGELFF.

The gene calls are TRBV1 and TRBJ2-7; the D call TRBD2 from the table was never checked on the DNA. TRBV1 constitutes a pseudogene. The CDR3 length is 19 residues. CDR3 nucleotides: TGCACCAACCAACTACCCGGGACTAGCGCGCCAAGGAGCTCCTACGAGCAGTACTTC. Amino acid sequence: CTNQLPGTSAPRSSYEQYF.

The gene calls are TRBV9 and TRBJ2-7, with 7 bases identical to TRBD2. Germline values: CDR1 SGDLS, CDR2 YYNGEE. With 0 bases clipped from V and 4 bases from J, the junction kept 7 bases outside the gene matches. This CDR3 region has 15 residues. The CDR3 loop reads CASSVAGREHYEQYF. The CDR3 DNA is TGTGCCAGCAGCGTAGCGGGGCGGGAGCATTACGAGCAGTACTTC.